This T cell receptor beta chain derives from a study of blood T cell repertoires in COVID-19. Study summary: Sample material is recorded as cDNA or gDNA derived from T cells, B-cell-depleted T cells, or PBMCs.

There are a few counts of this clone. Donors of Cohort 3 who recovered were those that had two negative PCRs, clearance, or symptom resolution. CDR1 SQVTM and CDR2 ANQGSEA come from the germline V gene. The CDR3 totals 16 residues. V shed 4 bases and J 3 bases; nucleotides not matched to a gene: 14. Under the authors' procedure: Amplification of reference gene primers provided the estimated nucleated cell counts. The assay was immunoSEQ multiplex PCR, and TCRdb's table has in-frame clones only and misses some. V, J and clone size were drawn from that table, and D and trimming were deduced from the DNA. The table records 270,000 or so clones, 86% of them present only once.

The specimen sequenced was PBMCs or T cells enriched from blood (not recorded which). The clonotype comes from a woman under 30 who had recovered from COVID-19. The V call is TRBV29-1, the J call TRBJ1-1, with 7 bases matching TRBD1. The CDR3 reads CSVGAGPGGRYTEAFF. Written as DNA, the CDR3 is TGCAGCGTTGGAGCCGGGCCAGGGGGTCGGTACACTGAAGCTTTCTTT.